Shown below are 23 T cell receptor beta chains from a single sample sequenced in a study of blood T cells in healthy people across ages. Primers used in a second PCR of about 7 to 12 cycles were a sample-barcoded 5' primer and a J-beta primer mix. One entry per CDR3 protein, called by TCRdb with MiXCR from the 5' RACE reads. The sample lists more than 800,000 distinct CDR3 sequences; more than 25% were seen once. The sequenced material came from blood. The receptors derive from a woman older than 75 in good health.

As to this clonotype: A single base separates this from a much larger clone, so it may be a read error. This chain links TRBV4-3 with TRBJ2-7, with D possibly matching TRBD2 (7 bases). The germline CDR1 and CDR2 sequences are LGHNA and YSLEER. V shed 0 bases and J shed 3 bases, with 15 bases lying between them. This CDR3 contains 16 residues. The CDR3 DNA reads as TGCGCCAGCAGCCAAGATTGGGGGCGGGGGTTCTACGAGCAGTACTTC. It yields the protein CASSQDWGRGFYEQYF.

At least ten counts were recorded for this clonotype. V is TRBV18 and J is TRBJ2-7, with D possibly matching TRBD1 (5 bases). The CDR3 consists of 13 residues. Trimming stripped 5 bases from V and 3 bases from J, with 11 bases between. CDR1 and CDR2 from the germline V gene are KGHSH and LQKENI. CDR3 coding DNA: TGTGCCAGCTCATTACAGGTGCTCTACGAGCAGTACTTC. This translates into CASSLQVLYEQYF.

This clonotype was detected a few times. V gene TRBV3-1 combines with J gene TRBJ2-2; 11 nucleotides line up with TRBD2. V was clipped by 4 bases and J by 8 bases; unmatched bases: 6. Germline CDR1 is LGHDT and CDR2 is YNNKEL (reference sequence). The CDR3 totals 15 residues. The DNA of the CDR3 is TGTGCCAGCAGCCCGAGACTAGCGGGGTTAGGGGAGCTGTTTTTT. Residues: CASSPRLAGLGELFF.

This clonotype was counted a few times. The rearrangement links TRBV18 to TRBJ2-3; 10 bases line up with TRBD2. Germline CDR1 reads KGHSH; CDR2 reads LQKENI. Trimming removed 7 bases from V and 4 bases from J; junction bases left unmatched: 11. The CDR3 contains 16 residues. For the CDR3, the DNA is TGTGCCAGCTTCCCAGGGGCTAGCGGGGGCGCAGATACGCAGTATTTT. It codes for CASFPGASGGADTQYF. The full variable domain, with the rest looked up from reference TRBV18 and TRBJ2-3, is NAGVMQNPRHLVRRRGQEARLRCSPMKGHSHVYWYRQLPEEGLKFMVYLQKENIIDESGMPKERFSAEFPKEGPSILRIQQVVRGDSAAYFCASFPGASGGADTQYFGPGTRLTVL.

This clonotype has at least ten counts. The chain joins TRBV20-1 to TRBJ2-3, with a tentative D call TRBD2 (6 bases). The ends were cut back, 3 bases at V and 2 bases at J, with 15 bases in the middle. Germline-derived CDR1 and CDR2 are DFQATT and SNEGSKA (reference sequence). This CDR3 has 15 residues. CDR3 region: CSASIGGFLTDTQYF. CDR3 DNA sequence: TGCAGTGCTAGCATCGGGGGTTTTCTCACAGATACGCAGTATTTT.

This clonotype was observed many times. The DNA for the CDR3 is TGTGCCAGCAGTTACTCCGGGACTAGCGGGGGGGCCCCTGATACGCAGTATTTT. Translation: CASSYSGTSGGAPDTQYF. The gene calls are TRBV6-5 and TRBJ2-3; 16 positions match TRBD2. CDR3 size: 18 residues. CDR1 is MNHEY and CDR2 is SVGAGI in the germline V gene. V dropped 0 bases and J dropped 6; count of bases not matched to a gene: 6.

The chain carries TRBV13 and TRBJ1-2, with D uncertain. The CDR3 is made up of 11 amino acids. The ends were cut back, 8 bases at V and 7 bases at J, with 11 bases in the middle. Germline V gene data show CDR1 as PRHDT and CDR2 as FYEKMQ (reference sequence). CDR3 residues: CASREAFGYTF. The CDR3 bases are TGTGCCAGCCGGGAAGCATTTGGCTACACCTTC. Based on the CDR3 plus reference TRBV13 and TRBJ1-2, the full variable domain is AAGVIQSPRHLIKEKRETATLKCYPIPRHDTVYWYQQGPGQDPQFLISFYEKMQSDKGSIPDRFSAQQFSDYHSELNMSSLELGDSALYFCASREAFGYTFGSGTRLTVV.

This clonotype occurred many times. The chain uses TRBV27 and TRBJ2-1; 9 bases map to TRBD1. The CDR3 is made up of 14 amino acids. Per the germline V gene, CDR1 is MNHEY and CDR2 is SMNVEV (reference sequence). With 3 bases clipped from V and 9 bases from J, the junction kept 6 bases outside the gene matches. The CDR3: CASSFRQGGGEQFF. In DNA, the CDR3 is TGTGCCAGCAGTTTTCGACAGGGGGGGGGTGAGCAGTTCTTC.

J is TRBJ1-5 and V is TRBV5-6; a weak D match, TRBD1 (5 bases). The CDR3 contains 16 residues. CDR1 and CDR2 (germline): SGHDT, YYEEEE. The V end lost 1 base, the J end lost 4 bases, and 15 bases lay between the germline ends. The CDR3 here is CASSLSSGRENQPQHF. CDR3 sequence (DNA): TGTGCCAGCAGCTTGTCTTCAGGGAGGGAGAATCAGCCCCAGCATTTT.

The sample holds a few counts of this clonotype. The CDR3 region is CATSRAIGTRKETQYF. CDR3 DNA sequence: TGTGCCACCAGCAGAGCAATTGGGACTAGAAAAGAGACCCAGTACTTC. The chain couples TRBV15 to TRBJ2-5, with 8 bases lining up with TRBD2. Trimming cost V 1 base and J 3 bases; bases outside gene matches: 7. From germline, CDR1 is LNHNV and CDR2 YYDKDF (reference sequence). CDR3 size: 16 residues.

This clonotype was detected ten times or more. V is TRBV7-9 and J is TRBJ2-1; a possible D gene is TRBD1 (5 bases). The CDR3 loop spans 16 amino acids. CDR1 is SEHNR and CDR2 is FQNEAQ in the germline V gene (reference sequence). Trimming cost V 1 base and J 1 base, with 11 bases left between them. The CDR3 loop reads CASSLGWTKSYNEQFF. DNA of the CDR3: TGTGCCAGCAGCTTAGGCTGGACAAAGTCCTACAATGAGCAGTTCTTC.

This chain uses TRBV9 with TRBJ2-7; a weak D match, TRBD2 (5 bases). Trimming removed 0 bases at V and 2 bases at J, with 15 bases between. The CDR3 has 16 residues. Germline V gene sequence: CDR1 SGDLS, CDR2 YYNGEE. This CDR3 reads CASSVGPGGPAYEQYF. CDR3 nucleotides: TGTGCCAGCAGCGTAGGTCCTGGAGGACCGGCCTACGAGCAGTACTTC.

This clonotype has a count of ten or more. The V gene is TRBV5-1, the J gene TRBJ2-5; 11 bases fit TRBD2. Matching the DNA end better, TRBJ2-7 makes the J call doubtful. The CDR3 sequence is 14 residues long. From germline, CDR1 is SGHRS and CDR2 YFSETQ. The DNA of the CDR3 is TGCGCCAGCAGCTCTAGCGGGGGGCCCGACGAGCAGTACTTC. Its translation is CASSSSGGPDEQYF.

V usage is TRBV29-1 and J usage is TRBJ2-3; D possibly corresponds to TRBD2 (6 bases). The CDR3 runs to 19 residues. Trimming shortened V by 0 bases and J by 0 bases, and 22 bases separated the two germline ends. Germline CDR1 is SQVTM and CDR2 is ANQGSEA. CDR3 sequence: CSVEDYYLTSGFSTDTQYF. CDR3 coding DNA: TGCAGCGTTGAAGATTACTATCTTACGAGCGGGTTTAGCACAGATACGCAGTATTTT.

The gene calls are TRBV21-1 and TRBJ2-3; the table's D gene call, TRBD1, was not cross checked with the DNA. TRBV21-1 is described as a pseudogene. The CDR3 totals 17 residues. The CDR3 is CASSIGANRGYTDTQYF. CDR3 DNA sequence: TGTGCCAGCAGCATAGGGGCGAACAGGGGGTACACAGATACGCAGTATTTT.

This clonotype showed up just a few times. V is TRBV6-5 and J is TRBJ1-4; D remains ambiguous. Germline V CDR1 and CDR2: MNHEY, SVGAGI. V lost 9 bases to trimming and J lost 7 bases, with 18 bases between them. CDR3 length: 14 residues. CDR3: CASGRRQSSEKLFF. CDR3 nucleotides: TGTGCCAGTGGAAGGCGGCAGTCGAGTGAAAAACTGTTTTTT.

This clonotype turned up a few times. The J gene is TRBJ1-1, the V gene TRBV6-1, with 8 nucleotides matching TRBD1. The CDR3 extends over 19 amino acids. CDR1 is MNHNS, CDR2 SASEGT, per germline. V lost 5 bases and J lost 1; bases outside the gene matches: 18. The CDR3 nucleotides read TGTGCCAGCAGTCGGACAGGGCGGAGGAAAATCAACCCGAACACTGAAGCTTTCTTT. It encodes CASSRTGRRKINPNTEAFF.

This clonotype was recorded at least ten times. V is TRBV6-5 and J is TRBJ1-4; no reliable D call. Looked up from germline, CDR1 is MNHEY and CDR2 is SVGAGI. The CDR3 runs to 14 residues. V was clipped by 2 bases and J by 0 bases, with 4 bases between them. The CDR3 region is CASSYGTTNEKLFF. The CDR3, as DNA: TGTGCCAGCAGTTACGGGACAACTAATGAAAAACTGTTTTTT.

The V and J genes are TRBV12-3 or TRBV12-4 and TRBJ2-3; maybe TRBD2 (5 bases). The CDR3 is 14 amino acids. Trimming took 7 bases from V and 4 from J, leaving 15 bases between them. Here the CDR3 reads CASTLGVGADTQYF. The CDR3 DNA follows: TGTGCCAGCACCTTAGGAGTGGGAGCAGATACGCAGTATTTT.

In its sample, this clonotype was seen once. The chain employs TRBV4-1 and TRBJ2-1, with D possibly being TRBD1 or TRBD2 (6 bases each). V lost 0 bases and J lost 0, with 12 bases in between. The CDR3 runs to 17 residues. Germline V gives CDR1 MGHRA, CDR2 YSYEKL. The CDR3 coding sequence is TGCGCCAGCAGCCAAGAGGGGGGCCGAGACTCCTACAATGAGCAGTTCTTC. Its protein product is CASSQEGGRDSYNEQFF.

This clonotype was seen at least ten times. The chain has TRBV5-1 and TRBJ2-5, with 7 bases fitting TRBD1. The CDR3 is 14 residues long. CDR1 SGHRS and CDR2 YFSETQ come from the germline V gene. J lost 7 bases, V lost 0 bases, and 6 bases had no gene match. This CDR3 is CASSLGQGGVTQYF. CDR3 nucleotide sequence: TGCGCCAGCAGCTTGGGACAGGGCGGCGTGACCCAGTACTTC.

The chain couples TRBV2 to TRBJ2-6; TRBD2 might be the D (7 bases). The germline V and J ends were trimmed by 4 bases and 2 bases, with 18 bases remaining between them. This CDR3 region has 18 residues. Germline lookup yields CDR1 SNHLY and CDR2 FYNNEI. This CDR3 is CASSVSSGGSAGANVLTF. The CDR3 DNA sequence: TGTGCCAGCAGTGTCTCCTCGGGGGGCAGTGCTGGGGCCAACGTCCTGACTTTC.

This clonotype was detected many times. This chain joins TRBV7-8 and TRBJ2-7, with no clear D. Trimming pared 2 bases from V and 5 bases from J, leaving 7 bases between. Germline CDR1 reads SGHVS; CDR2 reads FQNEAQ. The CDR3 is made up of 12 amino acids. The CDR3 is CASSLSQHEQYF. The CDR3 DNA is TGTGCCAGCAGCTTAAGTCAGCACGAGCAGTACTTC.